Listed here are 18 T cell receptor beta chains from one sample, sequenced in a study of spatial heterogeneity in lung cancer. As for time point: blood at routine non-recurrence follow-up after resection. Each CDR3 protein is one row after TCRdb ran MiXCR on the 5' RACE reads. The sample contains about 100,000 distinct CDR3 sequences, just under 20% of which appear only once. The sample in question was PBMCs, obtained at follow-up. Every receptor here comes from a male donor with early-stage non-small cell lung cancer.

The table lists this clonotype with a few counts. The chain links TRBV10-2 to TRBJ2-2; TRBD2 might be the D (5 bases). Per the germline V gene, CDR1 is WSHSY and CDR2 is SAAADI. The V end lost 6 bases, the J end lost 3 bases, and 11 bases lay between the germline ends. The CDR3 runs 14 residues. CDR3 region: CASRITRDTGELFF. The CDR3 nucleotides are TGCGCCAGCAGGATAACTAGGGACACCGGGGAGCTGTTTTTT.

Here the CDR3 reads CASSYTVGGGSTDTQYF. Here the CDR3 DNA reads TGTGCCAGCAGTTACACGGTAGGGGGAGGGAGCACAGATACGCAGTATTTT. The rearrangement links TRBV6-2 or TRBV6-3 to TRBJ2-3; a possible D gene is TRBD2 (7 bases). This CDR3 spans 17 amino acids. CDR1 is MNHEY, CDR2 SVGEGT, per germline. Between the trimmed V and J ends, which lost 2 bases and 0 bases, there was a span of 15 bases.

This clonotype was observed a handful of times. The chain uses TRBV25-1 and TRBJ2-6; 7 bases map to TRBD2. CDR1 is MGHDK and CDR2 is SYGVNS in the germline V gene. With V trimmed by 5 bases and J by 0 bases, 4 bases remained unmatched. The CDR3 runs 16 residues. For the CDR3, the DNA is TGTGCCAGCAGTTCCGCGGGGGTCTCTGGGGCCAACGTCCTGACTTTC. This encodes CASSSAGVSGANVLTF. The variable domain in full, with the rest retrieved from reference TRBV25-1 and TRBJ2-6, is EADIYQTPRYLVIGTGKKITLECSQTMGHDKMYWYQQDPGMELHLIHYSYGVNSTEKGDLSSESTVSRIRTEHFPLTLESARPSHTSQYLCASSSAGVSGANVLTFGAGSRLTVL.

V is TRBV30 and J is TRBJ2-3; maybe TRBD2 (6 bases). Trimming removed 3 bases from V and 6 bases from J, with 13 bases in between. Germline assignment: CDR1 GTSNPN and CDR2 SVGIG (reference sequence). The length of the CDR3 is 13 residues. CDR3 DNA sequence: TGTGCCTGGAGCCACTTTGGGGGGGATACGCAGTATTTT. Encoded protein: CAWSHFGGDTQYF.

This clonotype was observed a handful of times. The rearrangement links TRBV7-2 to TRBJ1-1; no clear D. This CDR3 is built from 13 residues. Germline V CDR1 and CDR2: SGHTA, FQGNSA. Trimming left V 7 bases short and J 0 bases short, with 9 bases between. The CDR3 bases are TGTGCCAGCACCTCACAAGTGAACACTGAAGCTTTCTTT. Encoded protein: CASTSQVNTEAFF.

This clonotype was picked up a small number of times. V is TRBV6-5 and J is TRBJ1-1; D is ambiguous. V dropped 2 bases and J dropped 1 base, with 8 bases sitting between them. CDR1 and CDR2 (germline): MNHEY, SVGAGI. This CDR3 comprises 14 residues. CDR3 bases: TGTGCCAGCAGTTACGGAGCACGGAACACTGAAGCTTTCTTT. This encodes CASSYGARNTEAFF.

Judged by abundance, this clonotype is medium-sized (0.01 to 0.1%). V and J are TRBV20-1 and TRBJ2-2; 11 positions agree with TRBD2. Trimming at V came to 4 bases and at J to 5 bases, leaving 6 bases not matched to a gene. CDR1 DFQATT and CDR2 SNEGSKA come from the germline V gene (reference sequence). The CDR3 sequence is 15 residues long. CDR3 sequence reads: CSATSTSGTTGELFF. The CDR3 DNA reads as TGCAGTGCTACCTCGACTAGCGGGACGACCGGGGAGCTGTTTTTT.

This clonotype was found many times. This chain uses TRBV20-1 with TRBJ2-1, with 10 bases aligning to TRBD1. With 5 bases clipped from V and 2 bases from J, the junction kept 0 bases outside the gene matches. Germline CDR1 reads DFQATT; CDR2 reads SNEGSKA (reference sequence). This CDR3 is 13 amino acids long. As DNA, the CDR3 is TGCAGTGCTGGACAGGGGGCCTACAATGAGCAGTTCTTC. This encodes CSAGQGAYNEQFF.

Ten or more counts support this clonotype. The V call is TRBV28, the J call TRBJ2-5; TRBD1 might be the D (5 bases). The germline V gene has CDR1 MDHEN and CDR2 SYDVKM. Deletions cut 5 bases from V and 1 base from J, with 20 bases between. The CDR3 has 17 residues. The DNA for the CDR3 is TGTGCCAGCAGTCCTTATAACCTCAGGGTTTCCCAAGAGACCCAGTACTTC. As protein: CASSPYNLRVSQETQYF.

J is TRBJ2-2 and V is TRBV6-5; no firm D call. This CDR3 comprises 11 residues. Germline loops: CDR1 MNHEY, CDR2 SVGAGI. V dropped 9 bases and J dropped 6 bases, with 8 bases sitting between them. CDR3 bases: TGTGCCAGAGGTATCGCCGGGGAGCTGTTTTTT. It encodes CARGIAGELFF.

The table lists this clonotype with many counts. This chain joins TRBV24-1 and TRBJ2-3, with 10 bases matching TRBD2. Per germline, CDR1 KGHDR and CDR2 SFDVKD. Germline trimming cut 4 bases from V and 4 bases from J; bases unmatched to any gene: 10. The CDR3 runs to 17 residues. CDR3: CATSDHPSGRSPDTQYF. The CDR3, as DNA: TGTGCCACCAGTGACCATCCTAGCGGGAGAAGCCCAGATACGCAGTATTTT.

The V and J genes are TRBV6-2 or TRBV6-3 and TRBJ2-1, with TRBD1 matching 10 bases. Trimming cost V 6 bases and J 9 bases; bases outside gene matches: 8. Germline values: CDR1 MNHEY, CDR2 SVGEGT. This CDR3 spans 14 amino acids. CDR3 DNA: TGTGCCAGCAGACCCGGGACAGGGGATACTGAGCAGTTCTTC. It codes for CASRPGTGDTEQFF.

This clonotype has at least ten counts. The CDR3 bases are TGTGCCAGCAGCTTTGGTAGCTCCTACGAGCAGTACGTC. This translates into CASSFGSSYEQYV. The chain joins TRBV7-9 to TRBJ2-7; the D is unclear. CDR1 and CDR2 (germline): SEHNR, FQNEAQ (reference sequence). The CDR3 runs 13 residues. Trimming took 3 bases from V and 0 from J, leaving 6 bases between them.

This clonotype was counted between two and nine times. CDR3 in amino acids: CASSLVGAGANVLTF. CDR3 bases: TGCGCCAGCAGCTTGGTGGGGGCTGGGGCCAACGTCCTGACTTTC. The rearrangement joins TRBV5-1 to TRBJ2-6; the D call may be TRBD1 or TRBD2 (5 bases each). The CDR3 loop spans 15 amino acids. The V end lost 0 bases, the J end lost 2 bases, and 6 bases lay between the germline ends. From germline, CDR1 is SGHRS and CDR2 YFSETQ.

The chain employs TRBV2 and TRBJ2-3; 7 bases agree with TRBD1. The V segment lost 7 bases and the J segment 4 bases; nucleotides outside the gene matches: 11. The CDR3 has 15 amino acids. Germline CDR1 SNHLY, CDR2 FYNNEI. CDR3 DNA: TGTGCCAGCATGGGCGCCCACAGGGGATCAGATACGCAGTATTTT. It encodes CASMGAHRGSDTQYF.

This clonotype has only a few counts. V is TRBV6-5 and J is TRBJ2-1; 9 nucleotides align to TRBD2. The germline V gene has CDR1 MNHEY and CDR2 SVGAGI. Unmatched junction bases numbered 10, after V lost 4 bases and J lost 3 bases. The CDR3 spans 17 residues. The CDR3 region is CASSSWSIAGDYNEQFF. CDR3 sequence (DNA): TGTGCCAGCAGTTCATGGTCAATAGCGGGGGACTACAATGAGCAGTTCTTC.

This clonotype was recorded a few times. The V and J genes are TRBV29-1 and TRBJ1-1; no definite D call. V was clipped by 5 bases and J by 3 bases, with 13 bases between them. CDR1 and CDR2 from the germline V gene are SQVTM and ANQGSEA. The length of the CDR3 is 13 residues. The CDR3 here is CSVRVTSDTEAFF. As DNA, the CDR3 is TGCAGCGTTAGAGTGACGAGCGACACTGAAGCTTTCTTT.

This clonotype was seen ten or more times. The J gene is TRBJ1-1, the V gene TRBV6-5, with D possibly matching TRBD1 (5 bases). V dropped 6 bases and J dropped 6 bases, with 17 bases sitting between them. This CDR3 is built from 14 residues. CDR1 is MNHEY and CDR2 is SVGAGI in the germline V gene. The CDR3 nucleotides read TGTGCCAGCAGCTTGAAACTCGGGGCGGCTGAAGCTTTCTTT. It translates to CASSLKLGAAEAFF.